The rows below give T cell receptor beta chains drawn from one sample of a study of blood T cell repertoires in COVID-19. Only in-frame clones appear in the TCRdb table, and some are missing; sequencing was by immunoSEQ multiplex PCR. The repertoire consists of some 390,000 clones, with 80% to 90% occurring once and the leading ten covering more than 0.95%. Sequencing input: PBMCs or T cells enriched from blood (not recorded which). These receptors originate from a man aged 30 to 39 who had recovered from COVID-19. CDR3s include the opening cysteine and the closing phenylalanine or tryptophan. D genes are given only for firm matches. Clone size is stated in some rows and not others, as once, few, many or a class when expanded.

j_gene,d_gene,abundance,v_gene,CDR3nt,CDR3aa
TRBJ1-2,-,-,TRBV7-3,TGTGCCAGCAGCTTACAACAGAACTATGGCTACACCTTC,CASSLQQNYGYTF
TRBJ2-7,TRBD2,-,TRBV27,TGTGCCAGCAGCTCGACTAGCCCTAAGTCCTACGAGCAGTACTTC,CASSSTSPKSYEQYF
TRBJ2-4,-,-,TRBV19,TGTGCCAGTAGGGGCCGGATGGAAGCCAAAAACATTCAGTACTTC,CASRGRMEAKNIQYF
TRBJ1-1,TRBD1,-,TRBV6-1,TGTGCCAGCAGTGAACAGGCAGGGGGCGGGGAAGCTTTCTTT,CASSEQAGGGEAFF
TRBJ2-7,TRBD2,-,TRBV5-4,TGTGCCAGCAGCTTGGTAGCGGGAGGGTCGGGCGAGCAGTACTTC,CASSLVAGGSGEQYF
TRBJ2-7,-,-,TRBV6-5,TGTGCCAGCAGGGTGACAGAGTCCTACGAGCAGTACTTC,CASRVTESYEQYF
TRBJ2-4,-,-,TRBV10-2,TGCGCCAGCAGTGAGTTGGCAGGGGGGGCCAAAAACATTCAGTACTTC,CASSELAGGAKNIQYF
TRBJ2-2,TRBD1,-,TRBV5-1,TGCGCCAGCAGCACCGGGACAGGGATTTCGGCCGGGGAGCTGTTTTTT,CASSTGTGISAGELFF
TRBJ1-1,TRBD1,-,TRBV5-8,TGTGCCAGCAGCCCCGGACAGGGTTTAATTTGGGGAACTGAAGCTTTCTTT,CASSPGQGLIWGTEAFF
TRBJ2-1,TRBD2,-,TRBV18,TGTGCCAGCTCACCCCCCGGGACTACTGAGCAGTTCTTC,CASSPPGTTEQFF
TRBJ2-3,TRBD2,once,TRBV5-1,TGCGCCAGCAGCCCCGGTTCTAGCGGGAGTACAGATACGCAGTATTTT,CASSPGSSGSTDTQYF
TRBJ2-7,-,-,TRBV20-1,TGCAGTGCTAGTTTGTCTAGCGACTCCTACGAGCAGTACTTC,CSASLSSDSYEQYF
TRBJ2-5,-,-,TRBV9,TGTGCCAGCAGCGTAGATCGCCAGCCCAAAAGGGGAGAGACCCAGTACTTC,CASSVDRQPKRGETQYF
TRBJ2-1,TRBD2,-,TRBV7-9,TGTGCCAGCAGCTCCCCGGGGGGGGCTATCGACAATGAGCAGTTCTTC,CASSSPGGAIDNEQFF
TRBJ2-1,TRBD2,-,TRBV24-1,TGTGCCACCAGTGATCCGCGAGAACAGCGGGAGGGGGGAGAGCAGTTCTTC,CATSDPREQREGGEQFF
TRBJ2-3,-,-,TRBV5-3,TGTGTCAGAAGCGTATTGAGCGGAACCACAGATACGCAGTATTTT,CVRSVLSGTTDTQYF
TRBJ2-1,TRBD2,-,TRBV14,TGTGCCAGCAGCCGAAAAGGGGGACTAGCGGAGTACAATGAGCAGTTCTTC,CASSRKGGLAEYNEQFF
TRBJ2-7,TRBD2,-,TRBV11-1,TGTGCCAGCAGCCCAAGACTAGCGGGAGCGTTCGAGCAGTACTTC,CASSPRLAGAFEQYF
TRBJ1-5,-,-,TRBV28,TGTGCCAGCACCCCCGGGAGGCCCAGGGTTCAGCCCCAGCATTTT,CASTPGRPRVQPQHF
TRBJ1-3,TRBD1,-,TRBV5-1,TGCGCCAGCACTTCACAGGGGGCAGGTGGAAACACCATATATTTT,CASTSQGAGGNTIYF